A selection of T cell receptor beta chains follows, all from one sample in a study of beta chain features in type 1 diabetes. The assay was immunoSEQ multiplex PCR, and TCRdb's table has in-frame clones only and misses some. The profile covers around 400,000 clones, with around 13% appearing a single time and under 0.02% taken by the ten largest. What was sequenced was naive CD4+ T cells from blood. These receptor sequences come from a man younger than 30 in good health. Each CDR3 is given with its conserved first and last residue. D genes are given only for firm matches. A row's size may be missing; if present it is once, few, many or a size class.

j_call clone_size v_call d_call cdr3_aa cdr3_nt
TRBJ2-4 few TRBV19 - CASSMLPGYLAKNIQYF TGTGCCAGTAGTATGCTCCCGGGGTACCTAGCCAAAAACATTCAGTACTTC
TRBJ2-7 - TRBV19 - CASSIRGGVYYEQYF TGTGCCAGTAGTATACGGGGCGGGGTGTACTACGAGCAGTACTTC
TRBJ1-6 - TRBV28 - CASIYGDYNSPLHF TGTGCCAGCATCTACGGTGACTATAATTCACCCCTCCACTTT
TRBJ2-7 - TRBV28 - CASSPLSYEQYF TGTGCCAGCAGTCCCCTCAGCTACGAGCAGTACTTC
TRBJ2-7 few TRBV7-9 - CASSLRDEQYF TGTGCCAGCTCCCTCAGGGACGAGCAGTACTTC
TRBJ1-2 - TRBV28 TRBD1 CASSLGTASNYGYTF TGTGCCAGCAGTTTAGGGACAGCCTCAAACTATGGCTACACCTTC
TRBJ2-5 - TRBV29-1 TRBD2 CSVDNRRGETQYF TGCAGCGTTGATAACAGGCGGGGGGAGACCCAGTACTTC
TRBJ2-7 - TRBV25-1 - CASSELQGLSYEQYF TGTGCCAGCAGTGAATTACAGGGCCTCTCCTACGAGCAGTACTTC
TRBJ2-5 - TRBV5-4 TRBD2 CASSQKIAGQETQYF TGTGCCAGCAGCCAAAAAATAGCGGGTCAAGAGACCCAGTACTTC
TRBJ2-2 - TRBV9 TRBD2 CASSRLGGVTGELFF TGTGCCAGCAGCCGACTTGGGGGGGTCACCGGGGAGCTGTTTTTT
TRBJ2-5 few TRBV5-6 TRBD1 CASSLDRAKWNPKETQYF TGTGCCAGCAGCCTGGACAGGGCCAAGTGGAACCCGAAGGAGACCCAGTACTTC
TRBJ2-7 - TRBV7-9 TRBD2 CASSLGTSGRINEQYF TGTGCCAGCAGCCTCGGGACTAGCGGGAGAATTAACGAGCAGTACTTC
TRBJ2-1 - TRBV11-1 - CASSLQDLSEQFF TGTGCCAGCAGCTTACAGGACTTGAGTGAGCAGTTCTTC
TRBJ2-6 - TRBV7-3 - CASSLVGGGANVLTF TGTGCCAGCAGCTTAGTGGGGGGTGGGGCCAACGTCCTGACTTTC
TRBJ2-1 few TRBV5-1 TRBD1 CASSPTGAQGNEQFF TGCGCCAGCAGCCCGACAGGGGCTCAGGGAAATGAGCAGTTCTTC
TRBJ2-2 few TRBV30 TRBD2 CALLAGTNANTGELFF TGTGCCTTATTAGCGGGGACAAACGCGAACACCGGGGAGCTGTTTTTT
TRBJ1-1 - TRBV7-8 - CASSLLAGYEAFF TGTGCCAGCAGCTTATTGGCGGGGTATGAAGCTTTCTTT
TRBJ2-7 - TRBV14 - CASSQSYEQYF TGTGCCAGCAGCCAGAGCTACGAGCAGTACTTC
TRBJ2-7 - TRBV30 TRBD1 CACRQGSYEQYF TGTGCCTGCCGACAGGGCTCCTACGAGCAGTACTTC
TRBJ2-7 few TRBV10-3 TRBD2 CAIRRAPAGGGGEQYF TGTGCCATCAGACGGGCCCCAGCGGGAGGCGGGGGCGAGCAGTACTTC
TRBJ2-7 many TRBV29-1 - CSVGGSSYEQYF TGCAGCGTTGGTGGTAGCTCCTACGAGCAGTACTTC
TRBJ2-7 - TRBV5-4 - CASSATVEITEQYF TGTGCCAGCAGCGCAACAGTCGAGATCACGGAGCAGTACTTC
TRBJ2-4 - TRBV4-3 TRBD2 CASSQEPFKREVKNIQYF TGCGCCAGCAGCCAAGAACCCTTTAAGCGGGAGGTTAAAAACATTCAGTACTTC
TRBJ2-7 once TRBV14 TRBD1 CASRRGGTGNYEQYF TGTGCCAGCAGAAGAGGCGGGACAGGAAACTACGAGCAGTACTTC